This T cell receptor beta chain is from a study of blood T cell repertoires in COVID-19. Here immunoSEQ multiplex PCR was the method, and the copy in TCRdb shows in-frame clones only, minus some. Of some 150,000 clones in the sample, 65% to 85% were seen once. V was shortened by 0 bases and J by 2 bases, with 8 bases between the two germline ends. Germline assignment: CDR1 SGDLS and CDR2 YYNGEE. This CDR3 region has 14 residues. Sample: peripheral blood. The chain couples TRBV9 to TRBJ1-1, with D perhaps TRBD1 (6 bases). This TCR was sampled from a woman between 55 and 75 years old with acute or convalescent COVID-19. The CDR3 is CASSVGQENTEAFF. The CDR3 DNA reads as TGTGCCAGCAGCGTAGGACAGGAAAACACTGAAGCTTTCTTT.